This TCR beta chain comes out of a study of T-cell memory formation after mild COVID-19. The CDR3 is made up of 15 amino acids. The V and J ends lost 2 bases and 1 base respectively, with 11 bases between them. Germline assignment: CDR1 DFQATT and CDR2 SNEGSKA (reference sequence). This clonotype was picked up a small number of times. Its antigen is unidentified. Findings of the study overall: Mainly CM and EM harbored the contracting CD4+ clones; mainly EMRA harbored the CD8+ ones. Researchers found some responding clones in pre-infection memory, a sign that cross-reactive memory joined.

From 5'RACE with constant-segment primers came TCR alpha and TCR beta cDNA libraries that carried sample barcodes and UMIs. One entry per CDR3 protein results from TCRdb running MiXCR on the 5' RACE reads. The sample carries approximately 250,000 distinct CDR3 sequences, 15% recorded once. This chain joins TRBV20-1 and TRBJ2-2; D perhaps matches TRBD2 (6 bases). The sequenced sample consisted of PBMCs or a T cell subset sorted from them (not recorded which). The clonotype originates from an adult woman who had mild COVID-19 (a few samples of this study predate the infection). Cell type and time point are not known. The CDR3 here is CSARKAGRNTGELFF. CDR3 nucleotides: TGCAGTGCTAGAAAAGCGGGCAGGAACACCGGGGAGCTGTTTTTT.